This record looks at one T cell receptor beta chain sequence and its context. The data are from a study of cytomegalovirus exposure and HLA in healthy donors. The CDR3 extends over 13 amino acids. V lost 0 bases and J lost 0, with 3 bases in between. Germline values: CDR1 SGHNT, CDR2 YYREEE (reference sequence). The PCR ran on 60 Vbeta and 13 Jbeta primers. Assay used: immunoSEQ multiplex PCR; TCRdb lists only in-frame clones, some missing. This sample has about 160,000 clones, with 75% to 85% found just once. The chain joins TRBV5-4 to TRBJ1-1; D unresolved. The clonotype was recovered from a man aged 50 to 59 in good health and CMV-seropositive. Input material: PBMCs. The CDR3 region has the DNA TGTGCCAGCAGCTTGGGAGTGAACACTGAAGCTTTCTTT. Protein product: CASSLGVNTEAFF.